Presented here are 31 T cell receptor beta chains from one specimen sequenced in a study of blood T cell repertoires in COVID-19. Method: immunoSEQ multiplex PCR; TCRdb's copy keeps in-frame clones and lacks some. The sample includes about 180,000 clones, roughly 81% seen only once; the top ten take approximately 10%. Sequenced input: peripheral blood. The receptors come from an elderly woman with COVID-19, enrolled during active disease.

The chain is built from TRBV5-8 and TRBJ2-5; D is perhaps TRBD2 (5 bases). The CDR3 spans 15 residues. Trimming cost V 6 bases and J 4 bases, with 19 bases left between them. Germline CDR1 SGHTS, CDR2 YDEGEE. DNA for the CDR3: TGTGCCAGCACCATGCTGGGCCTAGGGAGAGAGACCCAGTACTTC. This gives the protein CASTMLGLGRETQYF.

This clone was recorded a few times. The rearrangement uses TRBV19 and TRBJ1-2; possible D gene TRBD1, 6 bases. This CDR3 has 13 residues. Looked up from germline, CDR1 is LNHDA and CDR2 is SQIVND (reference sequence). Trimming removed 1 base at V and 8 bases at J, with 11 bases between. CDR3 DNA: TGTGCCAGTAGTATAGGGCGGGGGCGCGGCTACACCTTC. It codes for CASSIGRGRGYTF.

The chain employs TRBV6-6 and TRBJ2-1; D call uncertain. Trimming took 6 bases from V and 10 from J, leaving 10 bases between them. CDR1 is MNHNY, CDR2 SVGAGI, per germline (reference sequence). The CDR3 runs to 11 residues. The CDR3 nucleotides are TGTGCCAGCAGACTTGTCGGGGAGCAGTTCTTC. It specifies CASRLVGEQFF.

This CDR3 is CASSLGGTGAEQYF. For the CDR3, the DNA is TGCGCCAGCAGCTTGGGCGGGACAGGGGCTGAGCAGTACTTC. The chain links TRBV5-1 to TRBJ2-7, with 10 nucleotides matching TRBD1. Germline V gives CDR1 SGHRS, CDR2 YFSETQ. CDR3 length equals 14 residues. Germline trimming cut 0 bases from V and 7 bases from J; bases unmatched to any gene: 4.

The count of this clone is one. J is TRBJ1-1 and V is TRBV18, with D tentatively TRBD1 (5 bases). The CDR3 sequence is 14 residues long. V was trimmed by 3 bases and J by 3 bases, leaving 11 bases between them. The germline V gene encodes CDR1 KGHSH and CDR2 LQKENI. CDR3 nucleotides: TGTGCCAGCTCACCGGCAGGGTCTGACACTGAAGCTTTCTTT. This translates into CASSPAGSDTEAFF.

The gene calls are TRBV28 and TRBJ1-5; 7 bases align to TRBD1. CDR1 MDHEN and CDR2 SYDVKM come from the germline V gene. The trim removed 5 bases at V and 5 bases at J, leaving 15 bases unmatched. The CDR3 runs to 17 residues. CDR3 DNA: TGTGCCAGCAGTGGGGGAAAAACAGGGGTAGCATATCAGCCCCAGCATTTT. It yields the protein CASSGGKTGVAYQPQHF.

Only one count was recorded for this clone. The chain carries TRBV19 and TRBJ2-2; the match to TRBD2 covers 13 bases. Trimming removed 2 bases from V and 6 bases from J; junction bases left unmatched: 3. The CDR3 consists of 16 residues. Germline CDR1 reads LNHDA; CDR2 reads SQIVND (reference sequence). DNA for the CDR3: TGTGCCAGTAGTATAAGGACTAGCGGGAGAGCCGGGGAGCTGTTTTTT. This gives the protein CASSIRTSGRAGELFF.

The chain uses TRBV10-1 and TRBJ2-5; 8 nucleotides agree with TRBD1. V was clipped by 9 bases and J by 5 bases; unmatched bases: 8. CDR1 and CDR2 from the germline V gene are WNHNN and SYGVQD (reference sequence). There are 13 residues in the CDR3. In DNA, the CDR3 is TGCGCCAGGTCGGACAGGGTGGGGGAGACCCAGTACTTC. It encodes CARSDRVGETQYF.

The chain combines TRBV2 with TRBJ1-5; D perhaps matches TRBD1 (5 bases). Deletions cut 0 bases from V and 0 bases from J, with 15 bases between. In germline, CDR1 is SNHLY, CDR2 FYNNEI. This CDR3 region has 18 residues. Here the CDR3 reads CASSEATPGRSSNQPQHF. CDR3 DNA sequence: TGTGCCAGCAGTGAAGCGACCCCAGGGAGGTCTAGCAATCAGCCCCAGCATTTT.

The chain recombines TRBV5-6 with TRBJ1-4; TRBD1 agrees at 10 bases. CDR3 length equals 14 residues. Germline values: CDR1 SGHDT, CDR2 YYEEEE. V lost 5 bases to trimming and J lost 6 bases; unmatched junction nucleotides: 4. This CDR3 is CASSWGTGDEKLFF. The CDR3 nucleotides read TGTGCCAGCAGTTGGGGGACAGGGGATGAAAAACTGTTTTTT.

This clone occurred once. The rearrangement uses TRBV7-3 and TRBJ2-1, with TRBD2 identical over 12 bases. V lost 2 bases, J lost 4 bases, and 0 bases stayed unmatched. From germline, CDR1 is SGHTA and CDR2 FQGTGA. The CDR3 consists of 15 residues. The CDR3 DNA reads TGTGCCAGCAGCTTAGGACTAGCGGGATACAATGAGCAGTTCTTC. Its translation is CASSLGLAGYNEQFF.

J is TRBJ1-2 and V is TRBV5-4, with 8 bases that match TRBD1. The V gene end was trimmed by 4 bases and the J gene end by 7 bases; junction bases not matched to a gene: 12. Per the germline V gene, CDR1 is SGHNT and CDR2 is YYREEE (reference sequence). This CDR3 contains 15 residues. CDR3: CASSPLGQGIGGYTF. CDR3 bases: TGTGCCAGCAGCCCCCTAGGACAGGGAATCGGTGGCTACACCTTC.

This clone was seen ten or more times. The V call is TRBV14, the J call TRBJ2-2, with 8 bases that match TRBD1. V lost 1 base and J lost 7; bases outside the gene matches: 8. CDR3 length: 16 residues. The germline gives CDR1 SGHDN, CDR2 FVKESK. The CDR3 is CASSQASDRANGELFF. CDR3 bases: TGTGCCAGCAGCCAAGCTTCGGACAGGGCCAACGGGGAGCTGTTTTTT.

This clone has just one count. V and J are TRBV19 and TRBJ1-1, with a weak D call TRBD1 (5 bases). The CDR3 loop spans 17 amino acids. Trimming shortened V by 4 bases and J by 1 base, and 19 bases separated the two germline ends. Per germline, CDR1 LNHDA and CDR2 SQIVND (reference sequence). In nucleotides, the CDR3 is TGTGCCAGTAGTACTTCTGGGGTCTGGACAAAGAACACTGAAGCTTTCTTT. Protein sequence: CASSTSGVWTKNTEAFF.

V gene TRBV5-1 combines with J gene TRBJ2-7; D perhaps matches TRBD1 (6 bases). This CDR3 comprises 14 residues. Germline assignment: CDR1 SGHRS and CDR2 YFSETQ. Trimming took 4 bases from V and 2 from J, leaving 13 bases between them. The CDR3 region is CASSLGTGTYEQYF. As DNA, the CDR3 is TGCGCCAGCAGCCTGGGTACAGGGACCTACGAGCAGTACTTC.

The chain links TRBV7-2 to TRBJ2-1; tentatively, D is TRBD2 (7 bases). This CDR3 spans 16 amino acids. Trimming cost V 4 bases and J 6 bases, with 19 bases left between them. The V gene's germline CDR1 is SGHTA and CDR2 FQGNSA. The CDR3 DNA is TGTGCCAGCAGCTGGGGGGGGGCCCTGTCCGGCAATGAGCAGTTCTTC. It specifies CASSWGGALSGNEQFF. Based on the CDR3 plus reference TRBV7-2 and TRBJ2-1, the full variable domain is GAGVSQSPSNKVTEKGKDVELRCDPISGHTALYWYRQSLGQGLEFLIYFQGNSAPDKSGLPSDRFSAERTGGSVSTLTIQRTQQEDSAVYLCASSWGGALSGNEQFFGPGTRLTVL.

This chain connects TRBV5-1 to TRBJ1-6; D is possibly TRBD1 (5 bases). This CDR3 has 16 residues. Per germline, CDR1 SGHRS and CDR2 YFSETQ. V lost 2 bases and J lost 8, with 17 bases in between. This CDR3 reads CASSLGLQGYDSPLHF. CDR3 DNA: TGCGCCAGCAGCTTAGGCCTTCAGGGTTATGATTCACCCCTCCACTTT.

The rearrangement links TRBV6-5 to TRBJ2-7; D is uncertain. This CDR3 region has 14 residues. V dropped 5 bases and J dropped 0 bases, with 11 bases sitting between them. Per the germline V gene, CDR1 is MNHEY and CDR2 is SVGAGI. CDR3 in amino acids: CASSRQPSSYEQYF. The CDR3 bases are TGTGCCAGCAGTCGACAACCGAGCTCCTACGAGCAGTACTTC.

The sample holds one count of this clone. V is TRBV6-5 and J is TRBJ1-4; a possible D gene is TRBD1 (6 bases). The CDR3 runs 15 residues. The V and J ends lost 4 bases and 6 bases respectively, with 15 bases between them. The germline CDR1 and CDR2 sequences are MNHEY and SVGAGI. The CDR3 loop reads CASSLTGSWDEKLFF. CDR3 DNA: TGTGCCAGCAGTTTAACAGGGTCCTGGGATGAAAAACTGTTTTTT.

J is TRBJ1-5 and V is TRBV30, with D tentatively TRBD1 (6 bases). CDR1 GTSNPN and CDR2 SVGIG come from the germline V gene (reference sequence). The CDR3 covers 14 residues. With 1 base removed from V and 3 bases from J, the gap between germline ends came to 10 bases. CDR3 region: CAWSADRLNQPQHF. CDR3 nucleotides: TGTGCCTGGAGTGCTGACAGGCTCAATCAGCCCCAGCATTTT.

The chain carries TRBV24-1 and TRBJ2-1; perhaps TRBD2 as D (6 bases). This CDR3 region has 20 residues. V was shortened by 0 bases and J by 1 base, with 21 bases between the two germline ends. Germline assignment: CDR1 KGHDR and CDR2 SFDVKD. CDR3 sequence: CATSDLGGTYGTPSYNEQFF. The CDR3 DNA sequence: TGTGCCACCAGTGATTTGGGAGGGACTTACGGGACCCCGTCCTACAATGAGCAGTTCTTC.

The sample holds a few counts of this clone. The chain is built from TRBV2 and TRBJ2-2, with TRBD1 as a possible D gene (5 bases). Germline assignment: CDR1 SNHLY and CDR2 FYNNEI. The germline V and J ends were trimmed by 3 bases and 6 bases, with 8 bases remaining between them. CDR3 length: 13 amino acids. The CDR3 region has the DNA TGTGCCAGCAGTGACCAGGGTTCCGGGGAGCTGTTTTTT. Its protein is CASSDQGSGELFF.

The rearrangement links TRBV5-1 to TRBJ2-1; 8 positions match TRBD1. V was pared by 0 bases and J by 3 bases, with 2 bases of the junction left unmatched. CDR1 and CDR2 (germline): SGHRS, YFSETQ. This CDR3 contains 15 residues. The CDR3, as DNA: TGCGCCAGCAGCTTGGAGGGACAGGACTACAATGAGCAGTTCTTC. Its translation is CASSLEGQDYNEQFF.

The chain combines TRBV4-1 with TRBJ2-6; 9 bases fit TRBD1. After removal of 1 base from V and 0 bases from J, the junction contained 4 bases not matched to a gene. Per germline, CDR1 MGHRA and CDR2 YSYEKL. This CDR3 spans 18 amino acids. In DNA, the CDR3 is TGCGCCAGCAGCCAAGGGACAGGGGCGCGCTCTGGGGCCAACGTCCTGACTTTC. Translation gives CASSQGTGARSGANVLTF.

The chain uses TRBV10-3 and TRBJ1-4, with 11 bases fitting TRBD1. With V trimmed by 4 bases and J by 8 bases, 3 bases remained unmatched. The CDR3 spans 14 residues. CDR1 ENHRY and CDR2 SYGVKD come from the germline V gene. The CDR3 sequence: CAISGGQGDEKLFF. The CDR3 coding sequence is TGTGCCATCAGTGGGGGACAGGGGGACGAAAAACTGTTTTTT.

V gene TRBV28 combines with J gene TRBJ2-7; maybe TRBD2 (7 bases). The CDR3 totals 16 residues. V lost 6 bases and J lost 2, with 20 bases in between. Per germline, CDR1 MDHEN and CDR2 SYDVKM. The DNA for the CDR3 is TGTGCCAGCAGCCTCGCGGGGAGGGGGGCCCCCTACGAGCAGTACTTC. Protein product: CASSLAGRGAPYEQYF.

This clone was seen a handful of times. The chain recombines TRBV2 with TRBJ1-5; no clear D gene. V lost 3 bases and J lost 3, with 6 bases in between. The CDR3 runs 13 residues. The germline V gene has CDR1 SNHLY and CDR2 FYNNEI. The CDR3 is CASSEAVNQPQHF. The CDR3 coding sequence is TGTGCCAGCAGTGAGGCGGTCAATCAGCCCCAGCATTTT. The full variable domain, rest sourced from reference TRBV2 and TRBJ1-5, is EPEVTQTPSHQVTQMGQEVILRCVPISNHLYFYWYRQILGQKVEFLVSFYNNEISEKSEIFDDQFSVERPDGSNFTLKIRSTKLEDSAMYFCASSEAVNQPQHFGDGTRLSIL.

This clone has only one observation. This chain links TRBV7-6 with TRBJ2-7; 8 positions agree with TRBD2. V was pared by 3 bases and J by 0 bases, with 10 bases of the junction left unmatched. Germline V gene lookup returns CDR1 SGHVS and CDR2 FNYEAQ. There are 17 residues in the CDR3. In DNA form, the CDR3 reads TGTGCCAGCAGCTTGGGGGTAGCGCGGGGGGCCTCCTACGAGCAGTACTTC. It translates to CASSLGVARGASYEQYF.

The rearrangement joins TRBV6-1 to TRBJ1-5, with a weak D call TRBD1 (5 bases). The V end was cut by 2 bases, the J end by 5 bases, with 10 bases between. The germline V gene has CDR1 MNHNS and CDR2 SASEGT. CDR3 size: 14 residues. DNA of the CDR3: TGTGCCAGCAGTGAATGGGCAGGGCATCAGCCCCAGCATTTT. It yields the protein CASSEWAGHQPQHF.

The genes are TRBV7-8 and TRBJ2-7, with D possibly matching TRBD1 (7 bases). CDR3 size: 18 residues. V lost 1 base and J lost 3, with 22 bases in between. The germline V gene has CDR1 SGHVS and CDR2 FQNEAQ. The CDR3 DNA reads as TGTGCCAGCAGCTTAGGTTTTTGGGACAGTGGACTAAACTACGAGCAGTACTTC. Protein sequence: CASSLGFWDSGLNYEQYF. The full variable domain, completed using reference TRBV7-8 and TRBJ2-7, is GAGVSQSPRYKVAKRGQDVALRCDPISGHVSLFWYQQALGQGPEFLTYFQNEAQLDKSGLPSDRFFAERPEGSVSTLKIQRTQQEDSAVYLCASSLGFWDSGLNYEQYFGPGTRLTVT.

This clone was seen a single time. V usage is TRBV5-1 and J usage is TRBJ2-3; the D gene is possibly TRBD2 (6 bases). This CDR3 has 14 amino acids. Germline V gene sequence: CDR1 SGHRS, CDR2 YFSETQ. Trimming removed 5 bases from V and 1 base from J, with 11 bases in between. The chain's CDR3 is CASRRGGGTDTQYF. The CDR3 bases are TGCGCCAGCAGACGAGGCGGGGGCACAGATACGCAGTATTTT.